The 21 T cell receptor beta chains listed next were all sequenced from one sample in a study of control samples from healthy donors and cancer patients. Method: immunoSEQ multiplex PCR; TCRdb's copy keeps in-frame clones and lacks some. In the table there are around 80,000 clones, approximately 89% of which are singletons. The sample comprised blood. The origin of the receptors is a man aged 45-65 years in good health.

The chain joins TRBV19 to TRBJ1-4; TRBD1 aligns across 8 bases. The trim removed 6 bases at V and 3 bases at J, leaving 9 bases unmatched. Germline V gives CDR1 LNHDA, CDR2 SQIVND (reference sequence). This CDR3 is 16 amino acids long. CDR3 region: CASRGGDRGPNEKLFF. The CDR3 bases are TGTGCCAGTAGGGGGGGAGACAGGGGTCCTAATGAAAAACTGTTTTTT. The entire variable domain, with the rest obtained from reference TRBV19 and TRBJ1-4, is as follows: DGGITQSPKYLFRKEGQNVTLSCEQNLNHDAMYWYRQDPGQGLRLIYYSQIVNDFQKGDIAEGYSVSREKKESFPLTVTSAQKNPTAFYLCASRGGDRGPNEKLFFGSGTQLSVL.

This chain joins TRBV30 and TRBJ2-1; 7 positions agree with TRBD1. The junction had 4 bases not matched to a gene; V was cut back by 5 bases and J by 6 bases. Germline lookup yields CDR1 GTSNPN and CDR2 SVGIG (reference sequence). There are 12 residues in the CDR3. CDR3: CAWDRVGNEQFF. CDR3 nucleotide sequence: TGTGCCTGGGACAGGGTAGGCAATGAGCAGTTCTTC. The whole variable domain, filled in from reference TRBV30 and TRBJ2-1, reads SQTIHQWPATLVQPVGSPLSLECTVEGTSNPNLYWYRQAAGRGLQLLFYSVGIGQISSEVPQNLSASRPQDRQFILSSKKLLLSDSGFYLCAWDRVGNEQFFGPGTRLTVL.

V and J are TRBV10-3 and TRBJ2-7; 9 bases are a match to TRBD1. CDR1 and CDR2 (germline): ENHRY, SYGVKD. CDR3 length: 15 amino acids. With 6 bases clipped from V and 6 bases from J, the junction kept 12 bases outside the gene matches. The CDR3 DNA sequence: TGTGCCATCAGAAAAAATACAGGGGGCTCGGGCGAGCAGTACTTC. It is translated as CAIRKNTGGSGEQYF.

The J gene is TRBJ2-7, the V gene TRBV12-3 or TRBV12-4; perhaps TRBD1 as D (6 bases). The ends were cut back, 4 bases at V and 7 bases at J, with 11 bases in the middle. The length of the CDR3 is 12 residues. The CDR3 sequence is CASSSGVTEQYF. The CDR3, as DNA: TGTGCCAGCAGTTCAGGGGTGACGGAGCAGTACTTC.

The CDR3 nucleotides are TGTGCCAGCAGTCCGAGGAGTGGGACAGGGTCCTACGAGCAGTACTTC. This encodes CASSPRSGTGSYEQYF. The chain employs TRBV14 and TRBJ2-7; 9 bases map to TRBD1. J lost 1 base, V lost 6 bases, and 10 bases had no gene match. CDR3 size: 16 residues. CDR1 is SGHDN, CDR2 FVKESK, per germline.

The chain employs TRBV6-2 or TRBV6-3 and TRBJ2-3, with 12 bases fitting TRBD2. The CDR3 is made up of 17 amino acids. V was pared by 2 bases and J by 1 base, with 4 bases of the junction left unmatched. Per the germline V gene, CDR1 is MNHEY and CDR2 is SVGEGT. This chain's CDR3 is CASSYGTSGFGTDTQYF. CDR3 nucleotides: TGTGCCAGCAGTTACGGGACTAGCGGGTTCGGCACAGATACGCAGTATTTT.

CDR3 nucleotide sequence: TGCGCCAGCAGCTTGGGTTCCGCAACTAATGAAAAACTGTTTTTT. Translation: CASSLGSATNEKLFF. V gene TRBV5-1 combines with J gene TRBJ1-4; the D is unclear. The CDR3 has 15 amino acids. V lost 0 bases to trimming and J lost 0 bases, with 6 bases between them. Germline loops: CDR1 SGHRS, CDR2 YFSETQ.

This chain joins TRBV2 and TRBJ2-6; tentative D call: TRBD2 (5 bases). V was trimmed by 4 bases and J by 4 bases, leaving 14 bases between them. Germline V gene data show CDR1 as SNHLY and CDR2 as FYNNEI. The CDR3 sequence is 16 residues long. The CDR3 nucleotides are TGTGCCAGCAGTGGGTGGCGGGTCTCCGGGGCCAACGTCCTGACTTTC. As protein: CASSGWRVSGANVLTF.

J is TRBJ2-2 and V is TRBV5-1, with 8 bases fitting TRBD1. Germline V lookup: CDR1 SGHRS, CDR2 YFSETQ. This CDR3 is 15 amino acids long. With 1 base clipped from V and 4 bases from J, the junction kept 3 bases outside the gene matches. The CDR3 region is CASSLSTGATGELFF. Here the CDR3 DNA reads TGCGCCAGCAGCTTGTCGACAGGGGCCACCGGGGAGCTGTTTTTT.

As DNA, the CDR3 is TGTGCCTGGAGTTTCTCACAGGTTTTGGGCTACACCTTC. Amino acids: CAWSFSQVLGYTF. V is TRBV30 and J is TRBJ1-2; D perhaps matches TRBD1 (5 bases). CDR1 and CDR2 (germline): GTSNPN, SVGIG (reference sequence). Trimming left V 2 bases short and J 8 bases short, with 15 bases between. The CDR3 covers 13 residues.

This chain uses TRBV19 with TRBJ1-3; possible D gene TRBD1, 5 bases. Trimming pared 10 bases from V and 3 bases from J, leaving 13 bases between. The CDR3 loop spans 13 amino acids. Germline lookup yields CDR1 LNHDA and CDR2 SQIVND (reference sequence). The CDR3 DNA reads TGTGCCACTTTGGGGGGGTTTGGAAACACCATATATTTT. It encodes CATLGGFGNTIYF.

V and J are TRBV3-1 (or the pseudogene TRBV3-2) and TRBJ2-5; tentatively, D is TRBD1 or TRBD2 (5 bases each). Germline CDR1 and CDR2: LGHDT and YNNKEL (reference sequence). V gave up 4 bases and J gave up 3 bases, with 9 bases separating them. CDR3 length: 13 residues. DNA of the CDR3: TGTGCCAGCAGCCGGGGACCCAAAGAGACCCAGTACTTC. It encodes CASSRGPKETQYF.

The chain has TRBV5-6 and TRBJ1-6; a possible D gene is TRBD1 (6 bases). CDR1 SGHDT and CDR2 YYEEEE come from the germline V gene. Trimming left V 1 base short and J 9 bases short, with 17 bases between. This CDR3 spans 16 amino acids. Here the CDR3 DNA reads TGTGCCAGCAGCTTGAGAACAGGGACATCGGGTTCACCCCTCCACTTT. It yields the protein CASSLRTGTSGSPLHF.

The chain is built from TRBV10-3 and TRBJ1-2, with 9 bases fitting TRBD1. This CDR3 contains 14 residues. J gave up 1 base and V 4 bases, and 1 base lay outside the gene matches. The germline gives CDR1 ENHRY, CDR2 SYGVKD. In DNA, the CDR3 is TGTGCCATCAGTGGACAGGGGGGTAACTATGGCTACACCTTC. Translating it yields CAISGQGGNYGYTF.

The chain carries TRBV5-1 and TRBJ2-3, with 12 bases lining up with TRBD2. Germline loops: CDR1 SGHRS, CDR2 YFSETQ. V trimming: 0 bases; J trimming: 1 base; junction bases outside the gene matches: 6. The CDR3 totals 18 residues. In DNA, the CDR3 is TGCGCCAGCAGCTTGGTGGGAAGACTAGCGGGGGGCACAGATACGCAGTATTTT. Protein product: CASSLVGRLAGGTDTQYF. The full variable domain, its missing parts supplied by reference TRBV5-1 and TRBJ2-3, is KAGVTQTPRYLIKTRGQQVTLSCSPISGHRSVSWYQQTPGQGLQFLFEYFSETQRNKGNFPGRFSGRQFSNSRSEMNVSTLELGDSALYLCASSLVGRLAGGTDTQYFGPGTRLTVL.

The rearrangement links TRBV6-1 to TRBJ1-2; D ambiguous. CDR1 is MNHNS, CDR2 SASEGT, per germline. V was clipped by 3 bases and J by 6 bases, with 2 bases between them. This CDR3 contains 10 residues. CDR3 DNA: TGTGCCAGCAGTGAGAATGGCTACACCTTC. This encodes CASSENGYTF.

This sequence joins TRBV14 and TRBJ2-7; 10 nucleotides line up with TRBD1. The junction had 10 bases not matched to a gene; V was cut back by 9 bases and J by 2 bases. From germline, CDR1 is SGHDN and CDR2 FVKESK. The CDR3 spans 15 residues. The CDR3 here is CASGPVGTGAYEQYF. The CDR3 DNA sequence: TGTGCCAGTGGGCCGGTCGGGACAGGGGCCTACGAGCAGTACTTC.

V usage is TRBV3-1 (or the pseudogene TRBV3-2) and J usage is TRBJ2-3; TRBD1 matches 7 bases. Germline V gene data show CDR1 as LGHDT and CDR2 as YNNKEL (reference sequence). The CDR3 extends over 15 amino acids. Trimming cost V 4 bases and J 2 bases; bases outside gene matches: 6. CDR3 DNA: TGTGCCAGCAGCCCCTCGGGACAGTACACAGATACGCAGTATTTT. Translating it yields CASSPSGQYTDTQYF.

V and J are TRBV11-3 and TRBJ2-3; no clear D. This CDR3 comprises 16 residues. The V end lost 5 bases, the J end lost 2 bases, and 17 bases lay between the germline ends. Germline lookup yields CDR1 SGHNT and CDR2 YENEEA. For the CDR3, the DNA is TGTGCCAGCAGCCTTCCTCGCTACTTCGACACAGATACGCAGTATTTT. Protein sequence: CASSLPRYFDTDTQYF. The complete variable domain, with remaining parts taken from reference TRBV11-3 and TRBJ2-3, reads EAGVVQSPRYKIIEKKQPVAFWCNPISGHNTLYWYLQNLGQGPELLIRYENEEAVDDSQLPKDRFSAERLKGVDSTLKIQPAELGDSAVYLCASSLPRYFDTDTQYFGPGTRLTVL.

A single count supports this clone. The CDR3 protein is CASSATLAVNTGELFF. The DNA of the CDR3 is TGTGCCAGCTCAGCTACACTAGCGGTGAACACCGGGGAGCTGTTTTTT. V is TRBV18 and J is TRBJ2-2; TRBD2 aligns across 8 bases. Per the germline V gene, CDR1 is KGHSH and CDR2 is LQKENI. V was clipped by 5 bases and J by 1 base; unmatched bases: 6. The CDR3 contains 16 residues.

The chain employs TRBV5-1 and TRBJ1-5; 9 bases fit TRBD1. The V gene end was trimmed by 5 bases and the J gene end by 0 bases; junction bases not matched to a gene: 3. The CDR3 consists of 15 residues. Germline CDR1 and CDR2: SGHRS and YFSETQ. The CDR3 loop reads CASRWTGDSNQPQHF. CDR3 in DNA: TGCGCCAGCAGATGGACAGGGGATAGCAATCAGCCCCAGCATTTT.